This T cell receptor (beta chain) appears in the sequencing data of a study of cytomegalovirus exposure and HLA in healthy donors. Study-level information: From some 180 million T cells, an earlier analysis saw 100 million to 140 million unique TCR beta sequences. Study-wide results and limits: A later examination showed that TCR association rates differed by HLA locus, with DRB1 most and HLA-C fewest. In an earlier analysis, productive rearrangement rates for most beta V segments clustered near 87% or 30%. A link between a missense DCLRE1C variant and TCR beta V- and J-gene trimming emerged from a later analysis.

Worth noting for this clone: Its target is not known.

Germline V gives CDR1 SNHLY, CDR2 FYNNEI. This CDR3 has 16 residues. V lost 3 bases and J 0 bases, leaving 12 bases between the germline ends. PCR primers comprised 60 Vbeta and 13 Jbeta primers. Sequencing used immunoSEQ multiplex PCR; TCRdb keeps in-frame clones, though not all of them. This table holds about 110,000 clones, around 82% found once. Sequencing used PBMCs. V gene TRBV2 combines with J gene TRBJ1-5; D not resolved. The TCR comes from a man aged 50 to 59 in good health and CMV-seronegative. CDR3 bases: TGTGCCAGCAGTGATTTTGTGGCCCGTAGCAATCAGCCCCAGCATTTT. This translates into CASSDFVARSNQPQHF.